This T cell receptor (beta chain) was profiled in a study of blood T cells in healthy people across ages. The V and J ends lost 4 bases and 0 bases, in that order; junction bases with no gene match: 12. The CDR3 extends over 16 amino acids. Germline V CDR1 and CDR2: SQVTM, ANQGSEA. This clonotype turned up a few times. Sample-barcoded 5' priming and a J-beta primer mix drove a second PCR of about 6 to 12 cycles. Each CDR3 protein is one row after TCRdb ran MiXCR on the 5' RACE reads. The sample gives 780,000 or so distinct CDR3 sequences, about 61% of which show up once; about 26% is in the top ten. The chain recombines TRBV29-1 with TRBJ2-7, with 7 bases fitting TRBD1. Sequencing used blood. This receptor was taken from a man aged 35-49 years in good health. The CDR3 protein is CSVVRWGRTGSYEQYF. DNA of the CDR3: TGCAGCGTTGTGAGGTGGGGCAGGACAGGCTCCTACGAGCAGTACTTC.